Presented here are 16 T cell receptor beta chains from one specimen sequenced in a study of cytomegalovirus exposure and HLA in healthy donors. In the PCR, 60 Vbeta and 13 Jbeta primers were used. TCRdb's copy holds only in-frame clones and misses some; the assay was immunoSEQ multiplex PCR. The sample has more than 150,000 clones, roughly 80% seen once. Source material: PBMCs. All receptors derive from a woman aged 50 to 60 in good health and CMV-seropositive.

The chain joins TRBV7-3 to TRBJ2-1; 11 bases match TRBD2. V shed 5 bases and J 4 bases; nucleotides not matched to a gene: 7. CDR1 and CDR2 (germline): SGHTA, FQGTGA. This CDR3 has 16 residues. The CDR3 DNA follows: TGTGCCAGCAGCCCACATAGCGGGGGGGGTTACAATGAGCAGTTCTTC. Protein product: CASSPHSGGGYNEQFF.

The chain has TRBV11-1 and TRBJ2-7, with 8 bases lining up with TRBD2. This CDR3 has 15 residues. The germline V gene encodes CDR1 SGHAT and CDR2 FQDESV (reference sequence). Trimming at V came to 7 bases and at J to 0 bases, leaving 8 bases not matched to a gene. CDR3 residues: CASTMGGGSSYEQYF. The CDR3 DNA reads TGTGCCAGCACTATGGGCGGGGGGAGCTCCTACGAGCAGTACTTC.

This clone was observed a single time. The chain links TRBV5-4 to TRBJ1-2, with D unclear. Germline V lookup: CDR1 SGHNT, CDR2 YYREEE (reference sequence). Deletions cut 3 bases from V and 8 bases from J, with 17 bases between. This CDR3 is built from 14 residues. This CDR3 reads CASSSGRPEEGYTF. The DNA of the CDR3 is TGTGCCAGCAGCTCCGGCCGGCCGGAGGAAGGCTACACCTTC.

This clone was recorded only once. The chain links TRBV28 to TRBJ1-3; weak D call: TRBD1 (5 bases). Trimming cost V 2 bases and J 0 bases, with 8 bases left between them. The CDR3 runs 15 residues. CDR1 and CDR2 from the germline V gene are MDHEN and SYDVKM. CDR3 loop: CASSLGGTSGNTIYF. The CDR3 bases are TGTGCCAGCAGTTTAGGAGGGACCTCTGGAAACACCATATATTTT.

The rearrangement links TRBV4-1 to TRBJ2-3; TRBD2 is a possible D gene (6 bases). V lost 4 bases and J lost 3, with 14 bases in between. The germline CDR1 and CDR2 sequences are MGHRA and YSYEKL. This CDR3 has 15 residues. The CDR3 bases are TGCGCCAGCAGCCGGGGGGACGGGGAGACAGATACGCAGTATTTT. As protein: CASSRGDGETDTQYF.

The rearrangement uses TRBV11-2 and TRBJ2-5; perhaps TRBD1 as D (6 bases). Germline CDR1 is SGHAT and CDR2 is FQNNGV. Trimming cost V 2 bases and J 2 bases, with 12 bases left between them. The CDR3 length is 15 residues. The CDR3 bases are TGTGCCAGCAGCTTATACAGGGTTACACAAGAGACCCAGTACTTC. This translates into CASSLYRVTQETQYF.

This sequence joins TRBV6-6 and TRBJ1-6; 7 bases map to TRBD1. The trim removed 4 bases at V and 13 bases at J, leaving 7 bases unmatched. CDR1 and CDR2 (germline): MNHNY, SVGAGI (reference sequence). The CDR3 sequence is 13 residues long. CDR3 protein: CASSSEQGNPLHF. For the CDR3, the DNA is TGTGCCAGCAGTTCGGAACAGGGGAATCCCCTCCACTTT.

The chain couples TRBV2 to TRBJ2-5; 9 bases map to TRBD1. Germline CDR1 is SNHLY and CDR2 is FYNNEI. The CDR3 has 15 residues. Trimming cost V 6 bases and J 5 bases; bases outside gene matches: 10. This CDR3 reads CASRDGTGGSETQYF. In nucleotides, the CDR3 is TGTGCCAGCAGGGACGGTACAGGGGGCTCTGAGACCCAGTACTTC.

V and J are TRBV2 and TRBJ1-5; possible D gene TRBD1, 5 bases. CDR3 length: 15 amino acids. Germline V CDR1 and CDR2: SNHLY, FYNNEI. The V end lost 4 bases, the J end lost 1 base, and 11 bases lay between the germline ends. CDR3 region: CASSGGIQSNQPQHF. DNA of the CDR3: TGTGCCAGCAGTGGGGGCATACAAAGCAATCAGCCCCAGCATTTT.

CDR3 region: CASSPLGGRGNQPQHF. As DNA, the CDR3 is TGTGCCAGCAGTCCATTGGGGGGGCGGGGTAATCAGCCCCAGCATTTT. This chain uses TRBV7-2 with TRBJ1-5, with a weak D call TRBD1 (6 bases). V dropped 6 bases and J dropped 4 bases, with 19 bases sitting between them. Germline V gene sequence: CDR1 SGHTA, CDR2 FQGNSA. The CDR3 loop spans 16 amino acids.

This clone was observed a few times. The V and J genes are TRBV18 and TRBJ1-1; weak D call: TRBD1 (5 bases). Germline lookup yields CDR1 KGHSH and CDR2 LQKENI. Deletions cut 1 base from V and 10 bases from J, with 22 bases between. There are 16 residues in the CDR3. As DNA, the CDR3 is TGTGCCAGCTCACCACAAAACGGCCAGTCAGGGTCCGGAGCTTTCTTT. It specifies CASSPQNGQSGSGAFF.

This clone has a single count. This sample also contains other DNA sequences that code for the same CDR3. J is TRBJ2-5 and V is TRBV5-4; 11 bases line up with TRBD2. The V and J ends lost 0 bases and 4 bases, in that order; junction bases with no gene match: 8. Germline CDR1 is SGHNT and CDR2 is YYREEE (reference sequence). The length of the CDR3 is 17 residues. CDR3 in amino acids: CASSLGPIAGGGETQYF. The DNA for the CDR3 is TGTGCCAGCAGCTTGGGGCCCATAGCGGGGGGGGGAGAGACCCAGTACTTC.

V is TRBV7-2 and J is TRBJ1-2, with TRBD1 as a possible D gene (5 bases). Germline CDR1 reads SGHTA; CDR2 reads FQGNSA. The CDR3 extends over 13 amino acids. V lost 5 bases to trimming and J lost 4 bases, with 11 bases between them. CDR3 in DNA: TGTGCCAGCAGCCCGGGGGGAGTCTATGGCTACACCTTC. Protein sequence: CASSPGGVYGYTF.

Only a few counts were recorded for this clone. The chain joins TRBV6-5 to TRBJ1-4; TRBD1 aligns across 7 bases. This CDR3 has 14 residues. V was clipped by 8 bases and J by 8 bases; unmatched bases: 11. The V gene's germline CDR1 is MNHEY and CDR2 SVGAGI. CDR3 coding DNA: TGTGCCAGCTGTTGGACAGGTTCGACGGAAAAACTGTTTTTT. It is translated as CASCWTGSTEKLFF.

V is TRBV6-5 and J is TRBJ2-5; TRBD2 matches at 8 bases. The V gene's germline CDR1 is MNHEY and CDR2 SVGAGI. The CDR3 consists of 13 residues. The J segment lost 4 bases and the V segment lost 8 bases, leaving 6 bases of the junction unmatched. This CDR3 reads CASGQRGLETQYF. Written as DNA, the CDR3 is TGTGCCAGCGGCCAGCGGGGGTTAGAGACCCAGTACTTC.

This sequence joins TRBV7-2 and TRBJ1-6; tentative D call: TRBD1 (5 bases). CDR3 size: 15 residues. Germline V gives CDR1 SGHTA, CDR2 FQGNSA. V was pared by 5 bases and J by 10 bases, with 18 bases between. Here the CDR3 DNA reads TGTGCCAGCAGCCTAGGGACGGGGAGTTACTCACCCCTCCACTTT. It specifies CASSLGTGSYSPLHF.